This TCR beta chain was recovered during a study of T cells after yellow fever vaccination. Study outcomes and limitations: Clonotypes shared by both compartments, CD4 and CD8, made up a small share.

5'RACE template switching produced TCR cDNA carrying a universal primer site and UMIs. MiXCR, run by TCRdb on the 5' RACE reads, gives a single entry per CDR3 protein. The data contain hundreds of thousands of distinct CDR3 sequences, around an eighth of them singletons. This clonotype was observed a few times. The antigen remains unidentified. V was trimmed by 5 bases and J by 2 bases, leaving 10 bases between them. The V gene's germline CDR1 is SGHVS and CDR2 FNYEAQ. This CDR3 has 13 residues. The TCR originated in a man aged 25-40 years who received the YFV17D yellow fever vaccine. The sequencing here drew on PBMCs, taken on the day of the yellow fever booster vaccination. The chain combines TRBV7-6 with TRBJ2-7; D is undetermined. Written as DNA, the CDR3 is TGTGCCAGCAGCCCGAACCAGGCCTACGAGCAGTACTTC. Translating gives CASSPNQAYEQYF.